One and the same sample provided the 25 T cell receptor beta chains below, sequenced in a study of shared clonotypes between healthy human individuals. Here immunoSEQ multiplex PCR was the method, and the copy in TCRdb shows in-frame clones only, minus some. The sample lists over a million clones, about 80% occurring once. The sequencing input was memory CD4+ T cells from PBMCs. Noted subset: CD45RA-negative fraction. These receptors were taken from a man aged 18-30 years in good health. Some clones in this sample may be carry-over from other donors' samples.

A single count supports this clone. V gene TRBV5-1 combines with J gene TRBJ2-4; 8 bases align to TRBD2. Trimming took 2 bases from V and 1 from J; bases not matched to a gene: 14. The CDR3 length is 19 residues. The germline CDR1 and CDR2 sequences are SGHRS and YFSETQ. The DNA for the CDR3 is TGCGCCAGCAGCTTAGGTACTAGCGGAGGGCCAATTGCCAAAAACATTCAGTACTTC. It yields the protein CASSLGTSGGPIAKNIQYF.

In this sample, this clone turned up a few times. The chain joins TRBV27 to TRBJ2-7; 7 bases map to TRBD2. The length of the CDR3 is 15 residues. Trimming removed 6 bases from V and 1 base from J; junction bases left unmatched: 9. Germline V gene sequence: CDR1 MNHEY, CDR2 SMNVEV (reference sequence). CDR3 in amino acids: CASSAIAGSSYEQYF. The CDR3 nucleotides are TGTGCCAGCAGCGCTATAGCGGGTTCGTCCTACGAGCAGTACTTC.

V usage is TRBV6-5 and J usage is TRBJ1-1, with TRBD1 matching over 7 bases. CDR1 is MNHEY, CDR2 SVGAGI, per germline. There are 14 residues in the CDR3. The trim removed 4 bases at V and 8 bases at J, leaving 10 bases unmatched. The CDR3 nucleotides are TGTGCCAGCAGTTGGGACCCAGGGACAGCCGAAGCTTTCTTT. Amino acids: CASSWDPGTAEAFF.

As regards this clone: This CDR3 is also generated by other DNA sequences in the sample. This chain's CDR3 is CASSEQGQGYEQYF. CDR3 bases: TGTGCCAGCAGTGAACAGGGACAGGGTTACGAGCAGTACTTC. The V call is TRBV2, the J call TRBJ2-7; 9 bases agree with TRBD1. The germline V gene has CDR1 SNHLY and CDR2 FYNNEI. The V gene end was trimmed by 2 bases and the J gene end by 4 bases; junction bases not matched to a gene: 3. This CDR3 spans 14 amino acids.

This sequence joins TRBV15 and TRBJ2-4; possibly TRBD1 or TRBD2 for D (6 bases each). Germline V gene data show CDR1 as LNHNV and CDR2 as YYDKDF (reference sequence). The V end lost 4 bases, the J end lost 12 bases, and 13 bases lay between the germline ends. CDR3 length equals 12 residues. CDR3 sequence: CATSKEGGPQYF. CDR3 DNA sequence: TGTGCCACCAGCAAAGAGGGGGGCCCTCAGTACTTC.

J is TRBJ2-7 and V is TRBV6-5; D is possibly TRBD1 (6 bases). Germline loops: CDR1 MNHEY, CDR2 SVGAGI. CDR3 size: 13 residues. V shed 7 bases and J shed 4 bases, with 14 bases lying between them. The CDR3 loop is CASTQEGGYEQYF. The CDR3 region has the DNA TGTGCCAGCACCCAGGAAGGGGGTTACGAGCAGTACTTC.

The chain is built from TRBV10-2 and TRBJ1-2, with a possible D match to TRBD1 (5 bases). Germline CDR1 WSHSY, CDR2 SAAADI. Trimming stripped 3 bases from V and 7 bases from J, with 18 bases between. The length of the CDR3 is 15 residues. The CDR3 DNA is TGCGCCAGCAGTGAAACTAGCCTCCTCGGGGGTGGCTACACCTTC. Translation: CASSETSLLGGGYTF.

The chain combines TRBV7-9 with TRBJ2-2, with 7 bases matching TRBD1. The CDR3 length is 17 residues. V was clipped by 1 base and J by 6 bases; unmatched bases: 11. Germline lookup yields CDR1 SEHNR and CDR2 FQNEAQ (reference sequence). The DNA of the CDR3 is TGTGCCAGCAGCTTAGTCTTTGACAGGGTGTTGGCCGGGGAGCTGTTTTTT. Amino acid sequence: CASSLVFDRVLAGELFF.

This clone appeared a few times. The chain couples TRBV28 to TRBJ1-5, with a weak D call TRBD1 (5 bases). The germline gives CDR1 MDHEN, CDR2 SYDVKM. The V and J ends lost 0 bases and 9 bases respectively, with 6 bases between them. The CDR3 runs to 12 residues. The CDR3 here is CASSLWGRPQHF. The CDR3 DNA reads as TGTGCCAGCAGTTTATGGGGGCGGCCCCAGCATTTT.

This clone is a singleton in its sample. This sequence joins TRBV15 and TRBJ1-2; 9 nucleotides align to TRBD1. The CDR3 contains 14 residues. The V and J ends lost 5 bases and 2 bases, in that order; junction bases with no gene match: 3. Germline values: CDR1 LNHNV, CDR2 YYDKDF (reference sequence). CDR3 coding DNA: TGTGCCACCAGCTACAGGGGGCTAAACTATGGCTACACCTTC. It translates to CATSYRGLNYGYTF.

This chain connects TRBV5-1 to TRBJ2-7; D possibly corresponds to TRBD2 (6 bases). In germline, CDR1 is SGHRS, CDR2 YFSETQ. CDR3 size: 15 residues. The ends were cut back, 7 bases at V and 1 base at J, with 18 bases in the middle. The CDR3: CASGVPRAGSYEQYF. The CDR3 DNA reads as TGCGCCAGCGGCGTCCCTCGAGCGGGTTCCTACGAGCAGTACTTC.

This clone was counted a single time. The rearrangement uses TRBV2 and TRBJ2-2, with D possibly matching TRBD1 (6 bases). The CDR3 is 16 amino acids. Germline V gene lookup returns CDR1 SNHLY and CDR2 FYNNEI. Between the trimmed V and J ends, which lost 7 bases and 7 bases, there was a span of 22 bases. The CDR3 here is CASIRDNPFLIGELFF. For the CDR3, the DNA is TGTGCCAGCATTAGGGACAACCCCTTCTTAATCGGGGAGCTGTTTTTT.

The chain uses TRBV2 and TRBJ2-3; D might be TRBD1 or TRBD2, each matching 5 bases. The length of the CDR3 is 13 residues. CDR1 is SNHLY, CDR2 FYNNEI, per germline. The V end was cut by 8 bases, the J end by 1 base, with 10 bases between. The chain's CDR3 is CASLGRGTDTQYF. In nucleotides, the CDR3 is TGTGCCAGCCTGGGGCGGGGCACAGATACGCAGTATTTT.

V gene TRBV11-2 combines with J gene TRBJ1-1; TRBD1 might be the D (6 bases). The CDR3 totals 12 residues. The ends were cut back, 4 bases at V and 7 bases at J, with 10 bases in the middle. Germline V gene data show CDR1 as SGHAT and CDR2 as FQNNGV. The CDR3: CASSWAGVEAFF. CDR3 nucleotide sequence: TGTGCCAGCAGCTGGGCAGGGGTTGAAGCTTTCTTT.

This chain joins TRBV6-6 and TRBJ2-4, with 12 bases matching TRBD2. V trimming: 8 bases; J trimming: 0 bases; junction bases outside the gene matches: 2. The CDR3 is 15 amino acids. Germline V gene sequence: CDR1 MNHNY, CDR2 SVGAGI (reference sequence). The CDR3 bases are TGTGCCAGCGAGGGACTAGCGGGAGCCAAAAACATTCAGTACTTC. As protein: CASEGLAGAKNIQYF.

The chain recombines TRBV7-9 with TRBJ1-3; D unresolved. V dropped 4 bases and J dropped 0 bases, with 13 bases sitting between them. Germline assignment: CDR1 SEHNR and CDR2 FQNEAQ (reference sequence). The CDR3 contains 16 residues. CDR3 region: CASSSQALFSGNTIYF. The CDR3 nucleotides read TGTGCCAGCAGCTCGCAGGCGCTTTTCTCTGGAAACACCATATATTTT.

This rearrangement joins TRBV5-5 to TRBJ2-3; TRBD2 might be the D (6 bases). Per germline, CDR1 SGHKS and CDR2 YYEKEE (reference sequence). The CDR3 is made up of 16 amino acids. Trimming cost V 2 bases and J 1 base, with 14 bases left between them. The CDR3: CASSFLSGQGTDTQYF. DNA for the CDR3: TGTGCCAGCAGCTTTCTAAGCGGGCAGGGCACAGATACGCAGTATTTT. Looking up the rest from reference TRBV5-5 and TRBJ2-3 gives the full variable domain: DAGVTQSPTHLIKTRGQQVTLRCSPISGHKSVSWYQQVLGQGPQFIFQYYEKEERGRGNFPDRFSARQFPNYSSELNVNALLLGDSALYLCASSFLSGQGTDTQYFGPGTRLTVL.

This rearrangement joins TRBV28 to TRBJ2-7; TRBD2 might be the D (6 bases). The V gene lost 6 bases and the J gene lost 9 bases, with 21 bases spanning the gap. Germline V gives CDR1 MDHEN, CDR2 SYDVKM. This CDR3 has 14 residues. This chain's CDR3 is CASSPVGGTPGQYF. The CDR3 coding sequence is TGTGCCAGCAGCCCCGTGGGCGGGACCCCGGGGCAGTACTTC.

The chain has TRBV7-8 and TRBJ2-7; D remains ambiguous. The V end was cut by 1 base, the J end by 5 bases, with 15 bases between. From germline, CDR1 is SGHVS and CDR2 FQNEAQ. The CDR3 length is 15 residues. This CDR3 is CASSLVFSHTDEQYF. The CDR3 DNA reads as TGTGCCAGCAGCTTAGTTTTCTCCCATACGGACGAGCAGTACTTC.

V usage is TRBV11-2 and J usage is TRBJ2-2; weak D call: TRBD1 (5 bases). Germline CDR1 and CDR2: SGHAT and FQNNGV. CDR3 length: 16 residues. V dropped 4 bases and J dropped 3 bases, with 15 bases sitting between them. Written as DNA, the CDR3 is TGTGCCAGCAGCTCCCAGGCAGGGAAGGACACCGGGGAGCTGTTTTTT. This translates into CASSSQAGKDTGELFF.

CDR3 in DNA: TGTGCCAGCGCTAGCGGGGGGGGTAACTATGGCTACACCTTC. Translating it yields CASASGGGNYGYTF. The gene calls are TRBV6-5 and TRBJ1-2; D perhaps matches TRBD1 (5 bases). This CDR3 has 14 residues. Germline V gives CDR1 MNHEY, CDR2 SVGAGI. V lost 8 bases, J lost 1 base, and 14 bases lay in between.

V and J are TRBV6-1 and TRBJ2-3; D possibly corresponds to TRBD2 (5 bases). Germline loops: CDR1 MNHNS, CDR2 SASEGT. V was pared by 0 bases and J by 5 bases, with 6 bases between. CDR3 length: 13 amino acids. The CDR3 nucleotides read TGTGCCAGCAGTGAAGCAAGCGGAGATACGCAGTATTTT. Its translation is CASSEASGDTQYF.

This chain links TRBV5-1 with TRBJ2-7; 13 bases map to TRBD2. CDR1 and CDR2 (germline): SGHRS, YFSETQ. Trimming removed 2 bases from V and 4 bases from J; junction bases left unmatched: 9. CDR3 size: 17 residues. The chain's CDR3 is CASSFRTSGRMGYEQYF. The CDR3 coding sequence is TGCGCCAGCAGCTTCCGGACTAGCGGGAGAATGGGATACGAGCAGTACTTC.

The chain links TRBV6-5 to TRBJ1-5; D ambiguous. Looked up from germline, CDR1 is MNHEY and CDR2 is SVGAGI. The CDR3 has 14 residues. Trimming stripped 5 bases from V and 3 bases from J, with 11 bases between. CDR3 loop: CASSETVDNQPQHF. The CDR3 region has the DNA TGTGCCAGCAGTGAAACAGTGGACAATCAGCCCCAGCATTTT.

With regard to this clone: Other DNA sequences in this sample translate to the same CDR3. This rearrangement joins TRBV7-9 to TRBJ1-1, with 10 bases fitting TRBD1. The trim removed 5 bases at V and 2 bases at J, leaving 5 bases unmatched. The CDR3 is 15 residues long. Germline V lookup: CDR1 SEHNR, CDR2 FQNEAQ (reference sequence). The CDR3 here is CASSLRTGGNTEAFF. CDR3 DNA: TGTGCCAGCAGCCTTCGGACAGGGGGAAACACTGAAGCTTTCTTT.